One and the same sample provided the 32 T cell receptor beta chains below, sequenced in a study of T cell responses to AZD1222 COVID-19 vaccine. Method: immunoSEQ multiplex PCR; TCRdb's copy keeps in-frame clones and lacks some. This repertoire shows around 87,000 clones, approximately 90% found once; its top ten account for about 2.4%. Material: peripheral blood, obtained 28 days after the second AZD1222 dose. These receptors were collected from an adult who received the AZD1222 COVID-19 vaccine.

The CDR3 DNA reads TGTGCCAGTAGTATACACAATGACGGATCCTACGAGCAGTACTTC. This sequence encodes CASSIHNDGSYEQYF. The J gene is TRBJ2-7, the V gene TRBV19, with D hard to call. The V and J ends lost 2 bases and 1 base respectively, with 12 bases between them. CDR1 and CDR2 (germline): LNHDA, SQIVND (reference sequence). The CDR3 is made up of 15 amino acids.

This clone has more than one count but fewer than ten. This sequence joins TRBV6-5 and TRBJ2-5, with D tentatively TRBD1 or TRBD2 (7 bases each). CDR1 and CDR2 (germline): MNHEY, SVGAGI. V was cut by 4 bases and J by 5 bases, with 14 bases left in between. The CDR3 has 14 amino acids. CDR3 protein: CASSSQGGQETQYF. CDR3 in DNA: TGTGCCAGCAGTTCCCAGGGGGGGCAGGAGACCCAGTACTTC.

The J gene is TRBJ1-1, the V gene TRBV19; D may be TRBD1 (6 bases). Germline assignment: CDR1 LNHDA and CDR2 SQIVND (reference sequence). The CDR3 covers 13 residues. Trimming stripped 9 bases from V and 1 base from J, with 12 bases between. CDR3 amino acids: CASVRGRNTEAFF. The CDR3 coding sequence is TGTGCCAGCGTAAGGGGGAGGAACACTGAAGCTTTCTTT. The whole variable domain, remainder taken from reference TRBV19 and TRBJ1-1, is DGGITQSPKYLFRKEGQNVTLSCEQNLNHDAMYWYRQDPGQGLRLIYYSQIVNDFQKGDIAEGYSVSREKKESFPLTVTSAQKNPTAFYLCASVRGRNTEAFFGQGTRLTVV.

V usage is TRBV21-1 and J usage is TRBJ2-5; the table names TRBD1, a call not compared with the DNA. TRBV21-1 is a documented pseudogene. The CDR3 has 19 residues. The CDR3 spells CASSNGPGPWDTRKETQYF. CDR3 in DNA: TGTGCCAGCAGCAATGGCCCAGGCCCGTGGGACACCAGAAAAGAGACCCAGTACTTC.

The gene calls are TRBV7-2 and TRBJ2-1; 9 nucleotides line up with TRBD2. The junction had 10 bases not matched to a gene; V was cut back by 4 bases and J by 3 bases. Germline loops: CDR1 SGHTA, CDR2 FQGNSA. The CDR3 totals 17 residues. Here the CDR3 DNA reads TGTGCCAGCAGCTACTCCCCGGCGGGGGGGGTCTACAATGAGCAGTTCTTC. This sequence encodes CASSYSPAGGVYNEQFF.

A note on this clone: The sample holds other DNA sequences that translate to the same CDR3. The rearrangement links TRBV5-1 to TRBJ2-7; D may be TRBD1 or TRBD2 (5 bases each). Germline V gene lookup returns CDR1 SGHRS and CDR2 YFSETQ. Trimming stripped 0 bases from V and 2 bases from J, with 9 bases between. The CDR3 covers 14 residues. This chain's CDR3 is CASSLEGPPYEQYF. CDR3 nucleotide sequence: TGCGCCAGCAGCTTGGAGGGACCTCCCTACGAGCAGTACTTC.

The chain links TRBV7-8 to TRBJ2-3; D not resolved. Per the germline V gene, CDR1 is SGHVS and CDR2 is FQNEAQ. V dropped 7 bases and J dropped 2 bases, with 22 bases sitting between them. CDR3 length: 17 amino acids. CDR3 in DNA: TGTGCCAGCACCAACCTTCAACCCGTTGATGACACAGATACGCAGTATTTT. Translation gives CASTNLQPVDDTDTQYF.

The rearrangement uses TRBV3-1 (or the pseudogene TRBV3-2) and TRBJ2-5; 9 bases are shared with TRBD2. Per the germline V gene, CDR1 is LGHDT and CDR2 is YNNKEL (reference sequence). The CDR3 sequence is 19 residues long. The V and J ends lost 0 bases and 0 bases, in that order; junction bases with no gene match: 11. CDR3 DNA: TGTGCCAGCAGCCAAGATTTCCAGCGGGGGGAACTGTACCAAGAGACCCAGTACTTC. Its translation: CASSQDFQRGELYQETQYF.

The V and J genes are TRBV30 and TRBJ2-2, with D perhaps TRBD2 (5 bases). This CDR3 region has 14 residues. Germline V gene data show CDR1 as GTSNPN and CDR2 as SVGIG (reference sequence). V shed 1 base and J shed 1 base, with 7 bases lying between them. The CDR3 nucleotides are TGTGCCTGGAGTGCCGGGGTGAACACCGGGGAGCTGTTTTTT. Amino acids: CAWSAGVNTGELFF.

The rearrangement joins TRBV6-5 to TRBJ2-7; 11 positions agree with TRBD2. Germline CDR1 reads MNHEY; CDR2 reads SVGAGI. This CDR3 region has 14 residues. V trimming: 7 bases; J trimming: 3 bases; junction bases outside the gene matches: 5. The CDR3: CASIPGLAVYEQYF. DNA for the CDR3: TGTGCCAGCATTCCGGGACTAGCGGTCTACGAGCAGTACTTC.

Details on this clone: Other DNA sequences from this sample encode an identical CDR3 as well. The chain couples TRBV3-1 (or the pseudogene TRBV3-2) to TRBJ2-3; 9 nucleotides align to TRBD2. From germline, CDR1 is LGHDT and CDR2 YNNKEL (reference sequence). V was pared by 4 bases and J by 0 bases, with 2 bases of the junction left unmatched. The CDR3 is 15 amino acids. For the CDR3, the DNA is TGTGCCAGCAGCCCAACTAGCGGGAGCACAGATACGCAGTATTTT. The encoded protein is CASSPTSGSTDTQYF.

The chain has TRBV30 and TRBJ2-2; 15 nucleotides line up with TRBD2. The CDR3 is made up of 21 amino acids. The germline V gene has CDR1 GTSNPN and CDR2 SVGIG (reference sequence). With V trimmed by 3 bases and J by 5 bases, 19 bases remained unmatched. In DNA, the CDR3 is TGTGCCTGGAGGTCTGGGGCAGGGGGACTAGCGGGAGGACCGGGGACCGGGGAGCTGTTTTTT. Protein sequence: CAWRSGAGGLAGGPGTGELFF.

The chain employs TRBV7-8 and TRBJ2-5; 8 bases match TRBD2. Looked up from germline, CDR1 is SGHVS and CDR2 is FQNEAQ. V gave up 8 bases and J gave up 5 bases; unmatched junction bases: 10. This CDR3 has 14 amino acids. The CDR3 loop reads CASAPGGGRETQYF. CDR3 in DNA: TGTGCCAGCGCCCCCGGGGGGGGAAGGGAGACCCAGTACTTC.

The chain couples TRBV6-5 to TRBJ1-2; tentatively, D is TRBD1 (5 bases). The V end lost 0 bases, the J end lost 4 bases, and 9 bases lay between the germline ends. Germline values: CDR1 MNHEY, CDR2 SVGAGI. The CDR3 consists of 14 residues. The CDR3 loop reads CASSYSAGTYGYTF. DNA of the CDR3: TGTGCCAGCAGTTACTCGGCAGGGACCTATGGCTACACCTTC.

The chain couples TRBV6-5 to TRBJ1-3; D might be TRBD1 (5 bases). The V gene lost 5 bases and the J gene lost 5 bases, with 10 bases spanning the gap. Germline CDR1 is MNHEY and CDR2 is SVGAGI. The CDR3 consists of 13 residues. Here the CDR3 DNA reads TGTGCCAGCAGTAGGGGCCGGAGAAACACCATATATTTT. This codes for CASSRGRRNTIYF.

This rearrangement joins TRBV25-1 to TRBJ2-1; tentatively, D is TRBD2 (5 bases). The CDR3 is made up of 14 amino acids. Germline CDR1 MGHDK, CDR2 SYGVNS. The V end lost 8 bases, the J end lost 7 bases, and 18 bases lay between the germline ends. The CDR3 reads CASFGGHSGNEQFF. The CDR3 nucleotides are TGTGCCAGCTTCGGAGGCCACTCGGGGAATGAGCAGTTCTTC.

This rearrangement joins TRBV6-4 to TRBJ2-1, with D unresolved. The CDR3 loop spans 13 amino acids. CDR1 is MRHNA and CDR2 is SNTAGT in the germline V gene. V lost 5 bases and J lost 7, with 12 bases in between. The CDR3 nucleotides read TGTGCCAGCAGTACCACCCTAGGAAATGAGCAGTTCTTC. This gives the protein CASSTTLGNEQFF.

The genes are TRBV5-5 and TRBJ1-2; 7 nucleotides align to TRBD1. Germline CDR1 and CDR2: SGHKS and YYEKEE (reference sequence). This CDR3 region has 18 residues. Trimming removed 3 bases from V and 0 bases from J; junction bases left unmatched: 14. CDR3 sequence (DNA): TGTGCCAGCAGCTGGGGGGACAGACGGATAAAAACTAACTATGGCTACACCTTC. Its translation is CASSWGDRRIKTNYGYTF. Using reference TRBV5-5 and TRBJ1-2 for the parts outside the CDR3, the full variable domain is DAGVTQSPTHLIKTRGQQVTLRCSPISGHKSVSWYQQVLGQGPQFIFQYYEKEERGRGNFPDRFSARQFPNYSSELNVNALLLGDSALYLCASSWGDRRIKTNYGYTFGSGTRLTVV.

The V call is TRBV3-1 (or the pseudogene TRBV3-2), the J call TRBJ2-5; 12 nucleotides align to TRBD2. The CDR3 runs to 17 residues. The V segment lost 2 bases and the J segment 2 bases; nucleotides outside the gene matches: 6. Germline CDR1 LGHDT, CDR2 YNNKEL (reference sequence). This CDR3 reads CASSQWLAGGGQETQYF. The CDR3 coding sequence is TGTGCCAGCAGCCAATGGCTAGCGGGAGGGGGGCAAGAGACCCAGTACTTC.

V gene TRBV5-6 combines with J gene TRBJ2-3; TRBD2 might be the D (6 bases). The CDR3 is made up of 14 amino acids. The V gene lost 0 bases and the J gene lost 3 bases, with 8 bases spanning the gap. The germline CDR1 and CDR2 sequences are SGHDT and YYEEEE. The CDR3 bases are TGTGCCAGCAGCTTGGCGGCGGGGACAGATACGCAGTATTTT. It specifies CASSLAAGTDTQYF.

The chain joins TRBV29-1 to TRBJ1-2, with a weak D call TRBD1 (6 bases). Trimming took 7 bases from V and 6 from J, leaving 24 bases between them. Germline V gene sequence: CDR1 SQVTM, CDR2 ANQGSEA. CDR3 length: 15 amino acids. CDR3 loop: CSAEGMQGFPDGYTF. CDR3 in DNA: TGCAGCGCCGAGGGCATGCAGGGGTTCCCTGATGGCTACACCTTC. Variable domain in full (rest from reference TRBV29-1 and TRBJ1-2): SAVISQKPSRDICQRGTSLTIQCQVDSQVTMMFWYRQQPGQSLTLIATANQGSEATYESGFVIDKFPISRPNLTFSTLTVSNMSPEDSSIYLCSAEGMQGFPDGYTFGSGTRLTVV.

This chain connects TRBV5-4 to TRBJ1-2, with D maybe TRBD1 (6 bases). Germline V gene lookup returns CDR1 SGHNT and CDR2 YYREEE (reference sequence). The CDR3 loop spans 13 amino acids. The V gene lost 2 bases and the J gene lost 7 bases, with 12 bases spanning the gap. CDR3 in DNA: TGTGCCAGCAGCTTAGAGACAGGTTCTGGCTACACCTTC. Protein sequence: CASSLETGSGYTF. Combining the CDR3 with reference TRBV5-4 and TRBJ1-2 gives the whole variable domain ETGVTQSPTHLIKTRGQQVTLRCSSQSGHNTVSWYQQALGQGPQFIFQYYREEENGRGNFPPRFSGLQFPNYSSELNVNALELDDSALYLCASSLETGSGYTFGSGTRLTVV.

J is TRBJ2-3 and V is TRBV7-9; no firm D call. The CDR3 loop spans 12 amino acids. V was clipped by 2 bases and J by 4 bases, with 4 bases between them. Germline V CDR1 and CDR2: SEHNR, FQNEAQ (reference sequence). DNA for the CDR3: TGTGCCAGCAGCTTATACGCAGATACGCAGTATTTT. Translating gives CASSLYADTQYF.

The chain recombines TRBV3-1 (or the pseudogene TRBV3-2) with TRBJ1-1; D ambiguous. Per the germline V gene, CDR1 is LGHDT and CDR2 is YNNKEL (reference sequence). This CDR3 comprises 14 residues. V was shortened by 0 bases and J by 3 bases, with 8 bases between the two germline ends. The CDR3 spells CASSQEPGYTEAFF. The CDR3, as DNA: TGTGCCAGCAGCCAAGAGCCGGGATACACTGAAGCTTTCTTT.

This chain uses TRBV5-1 with TRBJ1-5; no clear D gene. This CDR3 has 13 amino acids. CDR1 is SGHRS, CDR2 YFSETQ, per germline. The V end lost 0 bases, the J end lost 5 bases, and 6 bases lay between the germline ends. The CDR3 DNA sequence: TGCGCCAGCAGCTTGGGTTTGGATCAGCCCCAGCATTTT. Protein sequence: CASSLGLDQPQHF.

CDR3 sequence (DNA): TGTGCCACCAGCAGAGAGGTAGGGACAGGGGGCACTGAAGCTTTCTTT. Translating it yields CATSREVGTGGTEAFF. The genes are TRBV15 and TRBJ1-1; 11 bases line up with TRBD1. From germline, CDR1 is LNHNV and CDR2 YYDKDF (reference sequence). The V segment lost 0 bases and the J segment 4 bases; nucleotides outside the gene matches: 4. The CDR3 is 16 residues long.

The rearrangement uses TRBV5-1 and TRBJ2-1; possibly TRBD1 or TRBD2 for D (5 bases each). The CDR3 covers 15 residues. Germline V gives CDR1 SGHRS, CDR2 YFSETQ. V lost 3 bases, J lost 5 bases, and 15 bases lay in between. The CDR3 region has the DNA TGCGCCAGCAGCTCGCAAGGGACGAATCACAATGAGCAGTTCTTC. It translates to CASSSQGTNHNEQFF.

This chain links TRBV2 with TRBJ1-6; 9 positions match TRBD1. Germline CDR1 reads SNHLY; CDR2 reads FYNNEI. The V segment lost 8 bases and the J segment 6 bases; nucleotides outside the gene matches: 2. The CDR3 is 13 residues long. CDR3 region: CASGTGSNSPLHF. Here the CDR3 DNA reads TGTGCCAGCGGGACAGGGAGTAATTCACCCCTCCACTTT.

The rearrangement links TRBV13 to TRBJ2-1; D gene uncertain. Germline values: CDR1 PRHDT, CDR2 FYEKMQ (reference sequence). Trimming took off 5 bases at V and 14 bases at J, with 16 bases between the two ends. This CDR3 is 12 amino acids long. CDR3 nucleotide sequence: TGTGCCAGCAGCGCGGACGAAGTGGGAAAGTTCTTC. It is translated as CASSADEVGKFF.

The genes are TRBV30 and TRBJ2-4; 10 nucleotides align to TRBD2. This CDR3 is built from 14 residues. Germline lookup yields CDR1 GTSNPN and CDR2 SVGIG (reference sequence). V shed 5 bases and J 6 bases; nucleotides not matched to a gene: 7. The CDR3 DNA is TGTGCCTGGGACCCCCGACTAGCGGGAAACATTCAGTACTTC. Amino acids: CAWDPRLAGNIQYF.

The V gene is TRBV5-1, the J gene TRBJ1-1, with 9 bases identical to TRBD1. Germline loops: CDR1 SGHRS, CDR2 YFSETQ. This CDR3 is built from 15 residues. The trim removed 4 bases at V and 5 bases at J, leaving 9 bases unmatched. CDR3 loop: CASSTGQGISTEAFF. CDR3 DNA sequence: TGCGCCAGCAGCACGGGACAGGGAATAAGTACTGAAGCTTTCTTT. Drawing the rest from reference TRBV5-1 and TRBJ1-1, the complete variable domain is KAGVTQTPRYLIKTRGQQVTLSCSPISGHRSVSWYQQTPGQGLQFLFEYFSETQRNKGNFPGRFSGRQFSNSRSEMNVSTLELGDSALYLCASSTGQGISTEAFFGQGTRLTVV.

As DNA, the CDR3 is TGTGCCAGCAGTTGGACTAGCGGGAGTAGTGAGCAGTTCTTC. Encoded protein: CASSWTSGSSEQFF. This rearrangement joins TRBV27 to TRBJ2-1; 13 positions agree with TRBD2. Germline CDR1 and CDR2: MNHEY and SMNVEV (reference sequence). Germline trimming cut 4 bases from V and 9 bases from J; bases unmatched to any gene: 3. This CDR3 comprises 14 residues.